Below are 8 T cell receptor beta chains sequenced from a single sample in a study of cytomegalovirus exposure and HLA in healthy donors. The PCR made use of 60 Vbeta and 13 Jbeta primers. The assay was immunoSEQ multiplex PCR, and TCRdb's table has in-frame clones only and misses some. The table has about 170,000 clones, less than 75% seen once. Material for sequencing was PBMCs. Receptors were obtained from a girl aged 10 to 17 in good health and CMV-seronegative.

The count of this clone is one. V usage is TRBV6-6 and J usage is TRBJ1-6; TRBD1 is a possible D gene (5 bases). Germline values: CDR1 MNHNY, CDR2 SVGAGI (reference sequence). Trimming pared 5 bases from V and 8 bases from J, leaving 16 bases between. CDR3 length: 15 residues. For the CDR3, the DNA is TGTGCCAGCAGTCCACTCGGGGGACCGGATTCACCCCTCCACTTT. Protein product: CASSPLGGPDSPLHF.

There are many counts of this clone. This chain links TRBV7-6 with TRBJ1-1; no reliable D call. CDR3 length: 13 amino acids. Looked up from germline, CDR1 is SGHVS and CDR2 is FNYEAQ. V lost 2 bases, J lost 7 bases, and 11 bases lay in between. CDR3 bases: TGTGCCAGCAGCTTAATTACGACATTTGAAGCTTTCTTT. This translates into CASSLITTFEAFF.

The genes are TRBV18 and TRBJ2-2; TRBD1 agrees at 7 bases. This CDR3 is 15 amino acids long. Trimming at V came to 1 base and at J to 2 bases, leaving 1 base not matched to a gene. CDR1 is KGHSH, CDR2 LQKENI, per germline. CDR3 loop: CASSPRDRNTGELFF. For the CDR3, the DNA is TGTGCCAGCTCACCACGGGACAGAAACACCGGGGAGCTGTTTTTT.

The J gene is TRBJ1-6, the V gene TRBV5-6; TRBD1 agrees at 8 bases. The germline V gene has CDR1 SGHDT and CDR2 YYEEEE. Trimming took 2 bases from V and 8 from J; bases not matched to a gene: 6. The CDR3 is 15 amino acids. CDR3 coding DNA: TGTGCCAGCAGCTTAAAGGGACAGGCCTATTCACCCCTCCACTTT. Amino acid sequence: CASSLKGQAYSPLHF.

This chain connects TRBV7-6 to TRBJ1-2; tentative D call: TRBD1 (6 bases). The CDR3 has 14 amino acids. CDR1 SGHVS and CDR2 FNYEAQ come from the germline V gene. V lost 6 bases and J 0 bases, leaving 11 bases between the germline ends. CDR3 amino acids: CASRLRDTNYGYTF. Written as DNA, the CDR3 is TGTGCCAGCAGGCTCCGGGACACTAACTATGGCTACACCTTC. The full variable domain, in which reference TRBV7-6 and TRBJ1-2 provide the parts outside the CDR3, is GAGVSQSPRYKVTKRGQDVALRCDPISGHVSLYWYRQALGQGPEFLTYFNYEAQQDKSGLPNDRFSAERPEGSISTLTIQRTEQRDSAMYRCASRLRDTNYGYTFGSGTRLTVV.

This sequence joins TRBV15 and TRBJ1-6; weak D call: TRBD1 (5 bases). With 8 bases removed from V and 5 bases from J, the gap between germline ends came to 10 bases. Germline CDR1 is LNHNV and CDR2 is YYDKDF (reference sequence). The CDR3 has 13 residues. The CDR3 coding sequence is TGTGCCACCTCAGGGCTCCATAATTCACCCCTCCACTTT. Translated, it gives CATSGLHNSPLHF.

The chain carries TRBV11-3 and TRBJ2-2; 9 nucleotides line up with TRBD1. V was clipped by 2 bases and J by 0 bases; unmatched bases: 1. Germline assignment: CDR1 SGHNT and CDR2 YENEEA. This CDR3 comprises 16 residues. The CDR3 nucleotides are TGTGCCAGCAGCTTACGGACAGGGGCGAACACCGGGGAGCTGTTTTTT. Residues: CASSLRTGANTGELFF.

V usage is TRBV5-4 and J usage is TRBJ2-4, with D maybe TRBD2 (5 bases). The CDR3 loop spans 15 amino acids. Looked up from germline, CDR1 is SGHNT and CDR2 is YYREEE (reference sequence). Trimming cost V 5 bases and J 3 bases, with 15 bases left between them. CDR3: CASSTGFRDKNIQYF. The CDR3 DNA is TGTGCCAGCAGTACGGGATTCCGGGACAAAAACATTCAGTACTTC.